Described below is a single T cell receptor beta chain sequence and its context. It lacks a known antigen. Per-base qualities were not stored, and no clone one base away is much larger. These data come from a study of beta chain features in type 1 diabetes (dated by TCRdb to 2016 to 2019). In the study overall: Patients and healthy donors did not differ in mean age, gender distribution, total cell number or subset yield. The study compared the TCRB repertoires of sorted circulating CD4+ T cell subsets in recently diagnosed type 1 diabetes patients with those in matched healthy donors. A total of roughly 99 million sorted cells were examined across all samples, and the number of cells per subset was strongly correlated with RNA yield. Naive and central memory subsets were obtained from all 30 or so donors, but regulatory and stem cell-like memory subsets were isolated from only 8 patients and roughly 8 healthy donors.

The CDR3 numbers 13 residues from cysteine through phenylalanine. Only the CDR3 region is kept as DNA, spanning 39 bases read in frame from base 1. Via the germline V gene, CDR1 is LGHNA and CDR2 YSLEER. At the junction V is shortened by 5 bases and J by 3 bases, with 9 bases in between. Here is what the overall study found, with its caveats: Naive, central memory and regulatory TCRB repertoires appeared to be more alike among patients than among healthy donors. Because cDNA rather than genomic DNA was sequenced, highly expressing activated cells could have been over-represented, although no difference in activation and CD3 levels was found between groups. In all four CD4+ subsets, TCRB CDR3 length was moderately but significantly shorter in type 1 diabetes patients. At VDJ recombination sites, type 1 diabetes patients had fewer insertions and more deleted nucleotides, which implies abnormalities in thymic rearrangement. Shorter templates might have been favored by PCR, but patient and control samples were amplified and corrected together, so both groups would have been affected equally by any skew. Because small numbers of individuals were included in the HLA sub-analyses, any influence of HLA type on TCRB rearrangement was left unresolved.

Each donor gave one peripheral blood draw, approximately 110 mL on average, collected into heparinised tubes. Naive, central memory, regulatory and stem cell-like memory CD4+ T cells were sorted on a BD FACSAria II using a panel including CD45RO, CCR7, CD25, CD127, CD95 and CD27. Every sorted population had a purity above 95%. PBMCs were separated immediately by Lymphoprep density gradient centrifugation and were stained directly, without being cultured. Samples were stained and sorted in pairs, with one healthy donor and one patient per experiment, so that batch effects were minimized. The High Capacity cDNA Reverse Transcription Kit was used to reverse transcribe all of the isolated RNA, meaning that expressed TCRB transcripts were what got sequenced. Deep immunoSEQ sequencing was applied to naive, central memory and regulatory T cell samples, giving an average of about 3.7 million total reads per sample. Sorted cells were lysed in RLT buffer and RNA was extracted with DNase-treated RNeasy Micro or Mini kits, depending on cell number. To prevent cross-contamination, each cell subset was processed individually, whereas patient and healthy donor samples were processed jointly. Using the immunoSEQ multiplex PCR, TCRB sequences were amplified from cDNA into 87-bp fragments spanning the CDR3 region. Amplicons were sequenced on the Illumina HiSeq platform. In the authors' own workflow: PCR bias was computationally corrected using synthetic template baselines, reads within Hamming distance 2 were collapsed, and singletons that could not be merged were discarded. Reads were aligned against IMGT so that V, D and J genes, CDR3 length and insertions or deletions at six rearrangement sites could be assigned. Clonotype counts were normalized to sorted cell number within each subset before computing true diversity and Gini coefficients with the tcR R package. The overlap coefficient, calculated on TCRB nucleotide sequences, was used to quantify repertoire sharing. As a proxy for the pre-selection repertoire, out-of-frame TCRB sequences from naive cells were analyzed. TCRdb retrieved this table from immuneACCESS and kept in-frame rearrangements only. Not all clones are present; in checked studies, unresolved V genes account for under half, and no reason is known for the remainder. That table supplies the V and J calls and clone size; D and trimming were determined from the DNA. The sample table shows hundreds of thousands of clones, and 15% to 17% are seen once. Jointly, the top ten make up under 0.095% of the sample.

The sequenced sample consisted of naive CD4+ T cells from blood. Read against the paper, the sample's cell subset or site label means: true naive CD4+ T cells. This clonotype was sampled from a man aged 18 to 35 in good health. The rearrangement combines TRBV4-3 with TRBJ2-3; too little of a D gene remains to name it. The sequenced DNA: TGCGCCAGCAGCGGGTTTGGTACAGATACGCAGTATTTT. The encoded protein is CASSGFGTDTQYF.